The 2 T cell receptor beta chains in this list originate from one sample, sequenced in a study of Graves' ophthalmopathy and Graves' hyperthyroidism. Amplification of TCR beta CDR3 regions used RNA transcripts. First-round RT-PCR employed HTBI primers, with a second-round multiplex PCR after it. TCRdb re-called the multiplex PCR reads through MiXCR, storing one row per CDR3 protein. The sample has some 520,000 distinct CDR3 sequences; under 15% are singletons. Sample: blood. The receptors derive from a woman in her thirties with Graves' ophthalmopathy.

This clonotype was detected many times. The rearrangement joins TRBV27 to TRBJ1-5, with 9 nucleotides matching TRBD1. The V gene's germline CDR1 is MNHEY and CDR2 SMNVEV (reference sequence). Trimming cost V 5 bases and J 6 bases; bases outside gene matches: 5. The CDR3 has 14 residues. CDR3 nucleotides: TGTGCCAGCAGTGAGGGACAGGGAGGTCAGCCCCAGCATTTT. This sequence encodes CASSEGQGGQPQHF.

The V gene is TRBV6-1, the J gene TRBJ2-7; D gene ambiguous. The length of the CDR3 is 13 residues. The germline gives CDR1 MNHNS, CDR2 SASEGT. The ends were cut back, 6 bases at V and 3 bases at J, with 12 bases in the middle. The DNA for the CDR3 is TGTGCCAGCAGGGGCAGCTATGGCTACGAGCAGTACTTC. This sequence encodes CASRGSYGYEQYF.